Each of the 32 T cell receptor beta chains below was sequenced from the same sample in a study of cytomegalovirus exposure and HLA in healthy donors. Amplification used 60 Vbeta primers and 13 Jbeta primers. Sequenced by immunoSEQ multiplex PCR; TCRdb stores in-frame clones only, minus some. This table holds some 90,000 clones, 76% found once. Sequencing was performed on PBMCs. The receptors come from a young man in good health and CMV-seropositive.

This clone has just one count. V and J are TRBV2 and TRBJ1-2; no firm D call. The ends were cut back, 4 bases at V and 4 bases at J, with 10 bases in the middle. The germline V gene encodes CDR1 SNHLY and CDR2 FYNNEI. This CDR3 spans 13 amino acids. As DNA, the CDR3 is TGTGCCAGCAGTGGACCTTCGGGCTATGGCTACACCTTC. Translating gives CASSGPSGYGYTF.

Concerning this clone: This CDR3 is also generated by other DNA sequences in the sample. V is TRBV4-2 and J is TRBJ2-7; a weak D match, TRBD2 (6 bases). V dropped 0 bases and J dropped 0 bases, with 9 bases sitting between them. CDR1 is LGHNA and CDR2 is YNFKEQ in the germline V gene. This CDR3 spans 15 amino acids. The CDR3 region is CASSQDRGTSYEQYF. In DNA, the CDR3 is TGTGCCAGCAGCCAAGATCGGGGGACCTCCTACGAGCAGTACTTC.

V and J are TRBV25-1 and TRBJ1-2; TRBD1 is a possible D gene (6 bases). CDR1 and CDR2 (germline): MGHDK, SYGVNS. The CDR3 loop spans 17 amino acids. The germline V and J ends were trimmed by 3 bases and 0 bases, with 17 bases remaining between them. The CDR3 spells CASSEGRDTLANYGYTF. For the CDR3, the DNA is TGTGCCAGCAGTGAGGGCAGGGACACCTTAGCTAACTATGGCTACACCTTC.

The chain employs TRBV5-1 and TRBJ1-2; D possibly corresponds to TRBD1 (5 bases). Per germline, CDR1 SGHRS and CDR2 YFSETQ. This CDR3 spans 14 amino acids. V gave up 5 bases and J gave up 10 bases, with 21 bases separating them. CDR3 loop: CASRARGDDGDYTF. In DNA form, the CDR3 reads TGCGCCAGCAGGGCTCGGGGGGACGACGGCGACTACACCTTC.

The chain combines TRBV14 with TRBJ2-4; D is possibly TRBD1 (6 bases). Trimming pared 5 bases from V and 0 bases from J, leaving 14 bases between. Germline CDR1 reads SGHDN; CDR2 reads FVKESK. The CDR3 totals 16 residues. The CDR3 nucleotides are TGTGCCAGCAGCGAGGGGGAGAACCTAGCCAAAAACATTCAGTACTTC. Translation: CASSEGENLAKNIQYF.

The CDR3 coding sequence is TGTGCCAGCAGCCACCCACAGGGGGCGTTCACTGAAGCTTTCTTT. Protein sequence: CASSHPQGAFTEAFF. The chain links TRBV5-4 to TRBJ1-1; 9 bases match TRBD1. Germline assignment: CDR1 SGHNT and CDR2 YYREEE (reference sequence). Trimming cost V 4 bases and J 4 bases; bases outside gene matches: 8. The CDR3 totals 15 residues.

The chain recombines TRBV6-5 with TRBJ2-7; D is possibly TRBD1 (6 bases). The CDR3 contains 13 residues. V lost 7 bases to trimming and J lost 0 bases, with 10 bases between them. CDR1 and CDR2 from the germline V gene are MNHEY and SVGAGI. The CDR3 bases are TGTGCCAGCACCAAGGGGGTCTCCTACGAGCAGTACTTC. Protein sequence: CASTKGVSYEQYF.

The CDR3 coding sequence is TGTGCCAGCAGCGTAGTACCGGCTGGGGCGACGCAGTATTTT. Translation gives CASSVVPAGATQYF. The V and J genes are TRBV9 and TRBJ2-3; D may be TRBD1 (5 bases). The CDR3 sequence is 14 residues long. V lost 0 bases and J 9 bases, leaving 14 bases between the germline ends. CDR1 and CDR2 from the germline V gene are SGDLS and YYNGEE.

The chain is built from TRBV5-4 and TRBJ2-2; perhaps TRBD2 as D (6 bases). Germline CDR1 is SGHNT and CDR2 is YYREEE (reference sequence). Trimming took 2 bases from V and 2 from J, leaving 10 bases between them. This CDR3 is built from 15 residues. CDR3 sequence reads: CASSFPGTNTGELFF. For the CDR3, the DNA is TGTGCCAGCAGCTTCCCCGGGACTAACACCGGGGAGCTGTTTTTT.

Note on this clone: One end of the junction does not line up with germline, which may come from a read error. This chain joins TRBV7-9 and TRBJ1-4, with a tentative D call TRBD1 (5 bases). Germline CDR1 reads SEHNR; CDR2 reads FQNEAQ (reference sequence). The CDR3 spans 15 residues. CDR3 in DNA: TGTGCCAGCAACTTAGGGACTCTATCGGATGAAAAACTGTTTTTT. Translating it yields CASNLGTLSDEKLFF.

The chain combines TRBV10-3 with TRBJ2-6, with TRBD1 matching over 8 bases. This CDR3 is built from 17 residues. The germline V gene has CDR1 ENHRY and CDR2 SYGVKD. The ends lost 9 bases at V and 2 bases at J; junction bases unmatched: 12. The CDR3 DNA follows: TGTGCCATTGGATTGACAGGGGAACTCACTGGGGCCAACGTCCTGACTTTC. As protein: CAIGLTGELTGANVLTF.

V and J are TRBV25-1 and TRBJ2-1, with TRBD1 matching 7 bases. Germline V gene data show CDR1 as MGHDK and CDR2 as SYGVNS. CDR3 length equals 15 residues. V lost 4 bases, J lost 2 bases, and 5 bases stayed unmatched. The CDR3 DNA sequence: TGTGCCAGCAGTGCGAGGCAGGGGGCCTACAATGAGCAGTTCTTC. Amino acid sequence: CASSARQGAYNEQFF.

In this sample, this clone turned up a few times. V gene TRBV18 combines with J gene TRBJ2-1, with 7 bases fitting TRBD1. Losses at the gene ends were 3 bases for V and 6 bases for J; bases not matched to a gene: 5. The germline gives CDR1 KGHSH, CDR2 LQKENI. CDR3 length: 14 residues. Here the CDR3 DNA reads TGTGCCAGCTCACCCTGGGACAGAATCAATGAGCAGTTCTTC. Its protein is CASSPWDRINEQFF.

This chain joins TRBV7-2 and TRBJ2-7, with 10 bases that match TRBD2. The CDR3 spans 14 residues. V was clipped by 5 bases and J by 2 bases; unmatched bases: 3. Germline-derived CDR1 and CDR2 are SGHTA and FQGNSA. CDR3 residues: CASSRTSGTYEQYF. The CDR3 DNA follows: TGTGCCAGCAGCCGGACTAGCGGTACCTACGAGCAGTACTTC.

The V call is TRBV18, the J call TRBJ2-3, with 7 nucleotides matching TRBD1. CDR1 and CDR2 from the germline V gene are KGHSH and LQKENI. V was clipped by 3 bases and J by 2 bases; unmatched bases: 2. This CDR3 is 14 amino acids long. The CDR3 DNA reads TGTGCCAGCTCACCCGGGACAGCCACAGATACGCAGTATTTT. Translated: CASSPGTATDTQYF.

The V and J genes are TRBV7-9 and TRBJ2-1; D may be TRBD2 (6 bases). The germline V gene encodes CDR1 SEHNR and CDR2 FQNEAQ (reference sequence). The CDR3 sequence is 12 residues long. V shed 5 bases and J shed 14 bases, with 16 bases lying between them. CDR3 region: CASSQRRLAKFF. DNA of the CDR3: TGTGCCAGCAGCCAACGTCGGCTAGCGAAGTTCTTC. Full variable domain (remainder filled in from reference TRBV7-9 and TRBJ2-1): DTGVSQNPRHKITKRGQNVTFRCDPISEHNRLYWYRQTLGQGPEFLTYFQNEAQLEKSRLLSDRFSAERPKGSFSTLEIQRTEQGDSAMYLCASSQRRLAKFFGPGTRLTVL.

The gene calls are TRBV28 and TRBJ1-5, with D possibly being TRBD1 (5 bases). This CDR3 region has 16 residues. V was clipped by 2 bases and J by 0 bases, with 11 bases between them. Germline-derived CDR1 and CDR2 are MDHEN and SYDVKM. The CDR3 sequence is CASSLPRGYSNQPQHF. CDR3 nucleotide sequence: TGTGCCAGCAGTTTACCCCGGGGGTATAGCAATCAGCCCCAGCATTTT.

The chain joins TRBV9 to TRBJ1-4; a possible D gene is TRBD1 (5 bases). The CDR3 runs 15 residues. The V and J ends lost 4 bases and 3 bases respectively, with 13 bases between them. The V gene's germline CDR1 is SGDLS and CDR2 YYNGEE. CDR3 residues: CASSLTGLANEKLFF. Here the CDR3 DNA reads TGTGCCAGCAGCCTTACAGGTCTGGCTAATGAAAAACTGTTTTTT.

V and J are TRBV18 and TRBJ1-4; a possible D gene is TRBD1 (5 bases). V was trimmed by 0 bases and J by 7 bases, leaving 9 bases between them. CDR1 is KGHSH, CDR2 LQKENI, per germline. The CDR3 is made up of 14 amino acids. This CDR3 reads CASSPPRAAEKLFF. The CDR3 nucleotides read TGTGCCAGCTCACCACCCAGGGCCGCTGAAAAACTGTTTTTT.

The chain uses TRBV7-9 and TRBJ1-5; 7 positions agree with TRBD1. CDR1 and CDR2 (germline): SEHNR, FQNEAQ (reference sequence). The CDR3 has 16 residues. Unmatched junction bases numbered 3, after V lost 1 base and J lost 0 bases. CDR3 amino acids: CASSLVGTDSNQPQHF. CDR3 coding DNA: TGTGCCAGCAGCTTAGTTGGGACAGATAGCAATCAGCCCCAGCATTTT.

This clone was picked up a small number of times. The V gene is TRBV4-2, the J gene TRBJ2-1, with D perhaps TRBD2 (5 bases). This CDR3 region has 15 residues. Germline CDR1 is LGHNA and CDR2 is YNFKEQ. V shed 4 bases and J shed 9 bases, with 19 bases lying between them. The CDR3 DNA reads as TGTGCCAGCAGCCCTGAGGGCGAGAGATTGGGTGAGCAGTTCTTC. As protein: CASSPEGERLGEQFF.

The chain joins TRBV11-3 to TRBJ2-5; 7 bases map to TRBD1. V shed 4 bases and J 1 base; nucleotides not matched to a gene: 6. Germline V gene data show CDR1 as SGHNT and CDR2 as YENEEA. This CDR3 has 15 amino acids. This CDR3 reads CASSSTGKGQETQYF. DNA for the CDR3: TGTGCCAGCAGCTCGACAGGGAAGGGCCAAGAGACCCAGTACTTC.

This sequence joins TRBV7-8 and TRBJ1-1; D is possibly TRBD1 (6 bases). The V gene's germline CDR1 is SGHVS and CDR2 FQNEAQ. There are 15 residues in the CDR3. V was cut by 5 bases and J by 5 bases, with 18 bases left in between. The CDR3 loop reads CASSPRTGGGTEAFF. In DNA, the CDR3 is TGTGCCAGCAGCCCGAGGACGGGGGGCGGAACTGAAGCTTTCTTT.

The genes are TRBV28 and TRBJ1-2, with TRBD1 matching over 9 bases. V was pared by 2 bases and J by 7 bases, with 5 bases of the junction left unmatched. The CDR3 sequence is 14 residues long. CDR1 is MDHEN, CDR2 SYDVKM, per germline. The CDR3 nucleotides read TGTGCCAGCAGTTTAAGGGACAGGGTCGGTGGCTACACCTTC. Its protein product is CASSLRDRVGGYTF.

J is TRBJ1-2 and V is TRBV5-4; 7 nucleotides align to TRBD1. The CDR3 loop spans 17 amino acids. V lost 0 bases to trimming and J lost 4 bases; unmatched junction nucleotides: 12. Germline CDR1 is SGHNT and CDR2 is YYREEE (reference sequence). CDR3 DNA: TGTGCCAGCAGCTTGGAATCGAAGGGACAGAAAGGCTATGGCTACACCTTC. Its protein is CASSLESKGQKGYGYTF.

This chain connects TRBV7-2 to TRBJ2-5, with D uncertain. The ends were cut back, 3 bases at V and 5 bases at J, with 10 bases in the middle. The length of the CDR3 is 13 residues. The germline V gene has CDR1 SGHTA and CDR2 FQGNSA. CDR3 region: CASSFGQVETQYF. CDR3 nucleotide sequence: TGTGCCAGCAGCTTTGGGCAGGTCGAGACCCAGTACTTC.

The chain is built from TRBV7-3 and TRBJ2-1, with TRBD1 identical over 7 bases. V shed 1 base and J 10 bases; nucleotides not matched to a gene: 4. Germline values: CDR1 SGHTA, CDR2 FQGTGA. This CDR3 contains 13 residues. The CDR3 sequence is CASSLRGRGEQFF. CDR3 nucleotides: TGTGCCAGCAGCTTAAGGGGCAGGGGGGAGCAGTTCTTC.

The V call is TRBV10-3, the J call TRBJ2-5; possible D gene TRBD2, 7 bases. Trimming shortened V by 3 bases and J by 2 bases, and 10 bases separated the two germline ends. Germline CDR1 reads ENHRY; CDR2 reads SYGVKD. The CDR3 is made up of 14 amino acids. The CDR3 reads CAISEQGLQETQYF. The CDR3 bases are TGTGCCATCAGTGAACAGGGACTACAAGAGACCCAGTACTTC.

The V call is TRBV6-6, the J call TRBJ1-3; D is ambiguous. The CDR3 is made up of 14 amino acids. Deletions cut 5 bases from V and 0 bases from J, with 8 bases between. Germline CDR1 MNHNY, CDR2 SVGAGI (reference sequence). The CDR3 region is CASSRGNSGNTIYF. The DNA of the CDR3 is TGTGCCAGCAGTCGAGGGAACTCTGGAAACACCATATATTTT.

The gene calls are TRBV2 and TRBJ2-1, with TRBD2 as a possible D gene (6 bases). The CDR3 is made up of 15 amino acids. Germline assignment: CDR1 SNHLY and CDR2 FYNNEI. Between the trimmed V and J ends, which lost 3 bases and 6 bases, there was a span of 15 bases. The CDR3 bases are TGTGCCAGCAGTGAGTGGCGGGATCCTTTCAATGAGCAGTTCTTC. Amino acid sequence: CASSEWRDPFNEQFF.

The genes are TRBV5-4 and TRBJ2-1; 10 bases line up with TRBD2. CDR1 and CDR2 (germline): SGHNT, YYREEE (reference sequence). The CDR3 length is 15 residues. Germline trimming cut 3 bases from V and 1 base from J; bases unmatched to any gene: 1. CDR3: CASSSTSGSYNEQFF. CDR3 nucleotide sequence: TGTGCCAGCAGCTCGACTAGCGGGTCCTACAATGAGCAGTTCTTC. Full variable domain (outside the CDR3, taken from reference TRBV5-4 and TRBJ2-1): ETGVTQSPTHLIKTRGQQVTLRCSSQSGHNTVSWYQQALGQGPQFIFQYYREEENGRGNFPPRFSGLQFPNYSSELNVNALELDDSALYLCASSSTSGSYNEQFFGPGTRLTVL.

The chain has TRBV9 and TRBJ1-4, with 10 nucleotides matching TRBD1. From germline, CDR1 is SGDLS and CDR2 YYNGEE. This CDR3 spans 16 amino acids. V dropped 3 bases and J dropped 7; count of bases not matched to a gene: 9. The CDR3 is CASSGGDGTGVEKLFF. The CDR3 nucleotides are TGTGCCAGCAGCGGCGGCGATGGGACAGGGGTTGAAAAACTGTTTTTT.